Included here is one TCR beta chain sequence, with context. The target antigen is unknown. The germline V gene has CDR1 SGHNT and CDR2 YYREEE (reference sequence). Trimming took 4 bases from V and 3 from J; bases not matched to a gene: 2. The CDR3 runs 13 residues. The record originates from a study of shared clonotypes between healthy human individuals. Whole-study results and caveats: The represented genetic and exposure-history diversity was limited by the small number of donors. Unshared clonotypes carried lower generation probabilities than those common to all four donors. Shared clonotypes: roughly 4.7% naive CD4, roughly 3.8% naive CD8, over 2% memory CD4, about 0.41% memory CD8.

Sorted-subset replicate PCRs used approximately 200 ng of genomic DNA. This amount corresponded to 33,000 or so T cell genomes. The protocol was immunoSEQ multiplex PCR, while the TCRdb copy is restricted to in-frame clones and leaves out a portion. Among 950,000 to 1,100,000 clones, about 75% were seen once, and the ten largest hold roughly 1.5%. The J gene is TRBJ1-2, the V gene TRBV5-4; 8 bases fit TRBD1. The sample consisted of memory CD4+ T cells sorted from blood. Subset denoted: CD45RA-negative fraction. This TCR came from a man aged 18 to 35 in good health. The CDR3 protein is CASSTDRDYGYTF. The CDR3 DNA is TGTGCCAGCAGCACGGACAGGGACTATGGCTACACCTTC.